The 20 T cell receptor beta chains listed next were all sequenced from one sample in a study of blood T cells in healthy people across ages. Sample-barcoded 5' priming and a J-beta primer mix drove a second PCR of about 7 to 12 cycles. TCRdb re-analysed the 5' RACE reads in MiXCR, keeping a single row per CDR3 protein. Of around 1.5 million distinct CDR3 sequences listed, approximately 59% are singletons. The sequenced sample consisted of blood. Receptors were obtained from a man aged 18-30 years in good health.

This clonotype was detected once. In nucleotides, the CDR3 is TGTGCCAGCAGGAGGACAGGGTTTGTTACAGATACGCAGTATTTT. It specifies CASRRTGFVTDTQYF. The chain joins TRBV7-2 to TRBJ2-3; 8 bases are a match to TRBD1. The CDR3 has 15 residues. Germline lookup yields CDR1 SGHTA and CDR2 FQGNSA. Trimming cost V 6 bases and J 3 bases; bases outside gene matches: 8.

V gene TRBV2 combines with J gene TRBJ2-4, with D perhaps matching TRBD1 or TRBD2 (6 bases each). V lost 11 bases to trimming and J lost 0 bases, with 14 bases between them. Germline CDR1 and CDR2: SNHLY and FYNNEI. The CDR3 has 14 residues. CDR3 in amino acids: CASGAGRAKNIQYF. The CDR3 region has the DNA TGTGCCTCGGGGGCAGGGAGAGCCAAAAACATTCAGTACTTC.

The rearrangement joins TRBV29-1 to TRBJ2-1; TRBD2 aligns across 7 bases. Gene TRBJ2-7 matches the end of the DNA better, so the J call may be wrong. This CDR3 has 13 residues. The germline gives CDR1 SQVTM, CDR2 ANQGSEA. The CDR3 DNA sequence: TGCAGCGTTGATGGACTAGAGGGGAATGAGCAGTACTTC. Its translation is CSVDGLEGNEQYF.

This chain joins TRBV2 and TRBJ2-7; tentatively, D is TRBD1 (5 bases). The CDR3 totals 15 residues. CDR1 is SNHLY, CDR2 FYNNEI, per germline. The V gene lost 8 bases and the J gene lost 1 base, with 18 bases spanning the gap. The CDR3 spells CASASSTGASYEQYF. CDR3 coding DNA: TGTGCCAGCGCGTCGTCAACAGGAGCTTCCTACGAGCAGTACTTC.

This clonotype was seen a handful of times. CDR3 bases: TGTGCCAGCAGTTTTGGGGGGCGCGAGGATTCACCCCTCCACTTT. The encoded protein is CASSFGGREDSPLHF. V and J are TRBV28 and TRBJ1-6; D is perhaps TRBD1 (6 bases). The CDR3 covers 15 residues. Germline V gene lookup returns CDR1 MDHEN and CDR2 SYDVKM. Trimming cost V 3 bases and J 8 bases, with 14 bases left between them.

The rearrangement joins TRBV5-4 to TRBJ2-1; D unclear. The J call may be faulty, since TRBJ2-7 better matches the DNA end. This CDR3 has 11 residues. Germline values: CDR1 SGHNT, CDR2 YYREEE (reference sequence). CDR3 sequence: CASSLDRRQYF. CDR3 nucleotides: TGTGCCAGCAGCTTGGACAGACGGCAGTACTTC.

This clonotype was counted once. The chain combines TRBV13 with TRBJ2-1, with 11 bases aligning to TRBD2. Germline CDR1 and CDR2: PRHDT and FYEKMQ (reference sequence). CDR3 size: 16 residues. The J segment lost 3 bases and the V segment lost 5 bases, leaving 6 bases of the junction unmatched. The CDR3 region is CASSRGLAVDYNEQFF. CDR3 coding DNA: TGTGCCAGCAGCAGGGGACTAGCGGTCGACTACAATGAGCAGTTCTTC.

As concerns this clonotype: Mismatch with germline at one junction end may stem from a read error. The CDR3 loop reads CSAVNPAYEQYF. The CDR3 DNA reads TGCAGTGCTGTTAATCCTGCCTACGAGCAGTACTTT. The chain joins TRBV20-1 to TRBJ2-7; no firm D call. Germline V lookup: CDR1 DFQATT, CDR2 SNEGSKA (reference sequence). The CDR3 totals 12 residues.

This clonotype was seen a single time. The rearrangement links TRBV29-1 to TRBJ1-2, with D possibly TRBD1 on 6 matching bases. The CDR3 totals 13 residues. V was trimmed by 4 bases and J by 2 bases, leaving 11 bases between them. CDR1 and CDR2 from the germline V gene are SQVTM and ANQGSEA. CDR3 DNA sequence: TGCAGCGTTGCCGCTGACAGGAACTATGGCTACACCTTC. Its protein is CSVAADRNYGYTF.

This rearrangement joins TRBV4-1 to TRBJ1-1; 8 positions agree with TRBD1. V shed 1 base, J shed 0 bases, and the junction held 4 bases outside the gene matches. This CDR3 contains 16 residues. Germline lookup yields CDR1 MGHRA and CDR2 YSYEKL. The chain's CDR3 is CASSQGRTGMNTEAFF. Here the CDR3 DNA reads TGCGCCAGCAGCCAAGGCCGGACAGGGATGAACACTGAAGCTTTCTTT.

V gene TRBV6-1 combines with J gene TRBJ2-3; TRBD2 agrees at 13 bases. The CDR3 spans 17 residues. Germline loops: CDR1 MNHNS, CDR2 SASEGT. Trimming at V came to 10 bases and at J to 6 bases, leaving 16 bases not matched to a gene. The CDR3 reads CATQTPGLAGSLDTQYF. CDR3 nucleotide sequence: TGTGCCACCCAAACCCCGGGACTAGCGGGAAGTCTGGATACGCAGTATTTT.

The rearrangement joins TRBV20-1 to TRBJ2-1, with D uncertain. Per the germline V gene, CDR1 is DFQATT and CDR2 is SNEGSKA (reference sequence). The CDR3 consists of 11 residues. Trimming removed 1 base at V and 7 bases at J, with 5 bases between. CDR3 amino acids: CSARGWNEQFF. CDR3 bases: TGCAGTGCTAGAGGTTGGAATGAGCAGTTCTTC.

CDR3 amino acids: CASRIHNEQFF. CDR3 nucleotides: TGTGCCAGCAGGATCCACAATGAGCAGTTCTTC. The gene calls are TRBV6-5 and TRBJ2-1; D gene uncertain. CDR1 and CDR2 from the germline V gene are MNHEY and SVGAGI. This CDR3 has 11 amino acids. The V end lost 6 bases, the J end lost 5 bases, and 5 bases lay between the germline ends.

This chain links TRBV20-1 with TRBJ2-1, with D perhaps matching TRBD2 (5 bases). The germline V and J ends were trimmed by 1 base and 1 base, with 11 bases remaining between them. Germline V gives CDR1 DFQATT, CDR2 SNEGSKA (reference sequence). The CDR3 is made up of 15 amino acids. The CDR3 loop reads CSARVSGPSYNEQFF. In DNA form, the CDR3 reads TGCAGTGCTAGAGTGAGCGGCCCTTCCTACAATGAGCAGTTCTTC.

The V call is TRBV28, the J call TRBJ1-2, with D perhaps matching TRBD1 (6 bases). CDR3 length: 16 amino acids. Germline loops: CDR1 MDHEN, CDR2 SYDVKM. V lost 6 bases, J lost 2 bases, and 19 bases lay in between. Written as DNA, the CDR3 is TGTGCCAGCAGCCTAGACCCGAGGGGGTTGAACTATGGCTACACCTTC. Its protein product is CASSLDPRGLNYGYTF.

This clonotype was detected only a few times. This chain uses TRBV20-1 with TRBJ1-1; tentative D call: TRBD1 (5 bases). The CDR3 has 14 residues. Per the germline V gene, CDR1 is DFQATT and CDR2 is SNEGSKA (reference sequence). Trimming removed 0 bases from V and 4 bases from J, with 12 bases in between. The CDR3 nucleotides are TGCAGTGCTAGAGATCCCAGGGACCCCACTGAAGCTTTCTTT. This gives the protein CSARDPRDPTEAFF.

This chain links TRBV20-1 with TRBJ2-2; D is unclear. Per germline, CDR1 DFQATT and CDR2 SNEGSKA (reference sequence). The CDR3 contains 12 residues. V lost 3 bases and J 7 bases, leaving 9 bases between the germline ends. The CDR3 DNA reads TGCAGTGCTAGGGTGTGGGGCGGGGAGCTGTTTTTT. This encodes CSARVWGGELFF.

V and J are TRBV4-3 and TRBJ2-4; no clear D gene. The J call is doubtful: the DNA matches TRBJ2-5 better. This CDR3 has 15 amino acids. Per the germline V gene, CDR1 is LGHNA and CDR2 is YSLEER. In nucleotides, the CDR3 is TGCGCCAGCAGCCACCTAACCGGCGACCAAGAGACCCAGTACTTC. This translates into CASSHLTGDQETQYF.

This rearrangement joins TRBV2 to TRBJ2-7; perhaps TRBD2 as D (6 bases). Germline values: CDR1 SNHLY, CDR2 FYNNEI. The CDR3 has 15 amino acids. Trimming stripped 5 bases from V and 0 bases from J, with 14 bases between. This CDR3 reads CASSSGTQTSYEQYF. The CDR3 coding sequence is TGTGCCAGCAGTTCCGGGACTCAAACCTCCTACGAGCAGTACTTC. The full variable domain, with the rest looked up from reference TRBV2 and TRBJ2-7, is EPEVTQTPSHQVTQMGQEVILRCVPISNHLYFYWYRQILGQKVEFLVSFYNNEISEKSEIFDDQFSVERPDGSNFTLKIRSTKLEDSAMYFCASSSGTQTSYEQYFGPGTRLTVT.

The CDR3 nucleotides read TGTGCCAGCAGCTCCCCGCCTGGGAACATTCAGTACTTC. Its translation is CASSSPPGNIQYF. The rearrangement uses TRBV12-3 or TRBV12-4 and TRBJ2-4; D is undetermined. CDR3 size: 13 residues. Trimming took off 6 bases at V and 7 bases at J, with 13 bases between the two ends.